This T cell receptor (beta chain) was profiled in a study of T-cell memory formation after mild COVID-19 (dated by TCRdb to 2020 to 2023). In terms of the full investigation: TCR sequence clusters from the two donors were largely donor specific. In two donors, T-cell clones that expanded and contracted after mild COVID-19 were tracked by sequencing TCRalpha and TCRbeta repertoires over time. The cohort was made up of two young adult volunteers, one female and one male, who were previously healthy. The research as a whole found: Some responding clones were detected in pre-infection memory, suggesting pre-existing cross-reactive memory T cells joined the SARS-CoV-2 response. Contracting CD4+ clones were found mainly in CM and EM memory subsets, while CD8+ clones were enriched in EMRA. SARS-CoV-2 specificity was not confirmed for the second-wave clones peaking on day 37. The study included only a couple of mild cases, and larger cohorts that include severe cases with pre-infection samples were judged to be necessary. From day 15 to 85, contracting clones showed balanced CD4/CD8 phenotypes, whereas a second wave of clones that expanded from day 15 to 37 leaned towards CD4+.

The sequencer was an Illumina NovaSeq 6000. Using 5'RACE with constant-segment primers, TCRalpha and TCRbeta cDNA libraries were constructed, with sample barcodes and unique molecular identifiers added in the process. RNA was extracted from every sample with Trizol reagent. Amplification of the libraries took two PCR steps, and the second step added a second sample barcode plus Illumina TruSeq adapters. Sequencing of libraries was performed on an Illumina NovaSeq with 2 x 150 bp paired-end reads. Turning to the authors' computational methods: With migec v1.2.7, reads were demultiplexed and then collapsed into UMI-guided consensus sequences. Using mixcr v2.1.11, UMI consensuses were aligned to TRA and TRB V and J templates and then assembled into clonotypes. Expanded or contracted clonotypes were those called significant by both edgeR and NoisET, with noise models trained on biological replicates. For edgeR calls, the thresholds were a false discovery rate-adjusted p below 0.01 and a log2 fold-change of 1. PCA with hierarchical clustering of max-normalized trajectories of the 1000 most abundant clonotypes was used as exploratory dynamics analysis. Separately sequenced CD4+ and CD8+ repertoires were used to assign a CD4 or CD8 phenotype to each responding clone. TCRdb's own reprocessing of the public reads used fastp at Q25 and MiXCR and kept productive beta chains. Every CDR3 protein is listed once, alongside the most common genes and DNA of its rows. It is TCRdb's table, rather than the study itself, that gives the V and J calls and clone size. Here the sample has roughly 110,000 distinct CDR3 sequences; 22% occur a single time. The top ten clonotypes cover around 40% of the sample.

The germline V gene encodes CDR1 SGHRS and CDR2 YFSETQ. Including cysteine and phenylalanine, the CDR3 has 12 amino acids. Left in the record is the CDR3 DNA by itself, 36 bases read in frame from the first base. V sheds 2 bases and J sheds 8 bases, leaving 8 bases between their ends. This clonotype was found once. Its cognate antigen has yet to be identified. Per-nucleotide qualities are absent, and no much larger clonotype sits a single base away. One read alone provides weak support. Ficoll-Paque density gradient centrifugation was the method used to isolate PBMCs. Sequenced sample: PBMCs or a T cell subset sorted from them (not recorded which). This clonotype originated in a man between 18 and 29 years old who had mild COVID-19 (a few samples of this study predate the infection). The sample titles of this study are shuffled in the database, so cell type and time point are left out; the donor was told from shared clones. The rearrangement combines TRBV5-1 with TRBJ2-1; there is no confident call for the D gene. The sequenced DNA: TGCGCCAGCAGCTTTAGGCCCGATGAGCAGTTCTTC. It translates to CASSFRPDEQFF.